What follows are 9 T cell receptor beta chains derived from one specimen sequenced in a study of CD4+ T cells in melanoma. Profiled with immunoSEQ multiplex PCR; TCRdb holds only in-frame clones, not every one. The table lists around 18,000 clones, 83% of them singletons. The sequenced sample consisted of cells from a culture (not recorded whether cultured in vitro). The receptors were sampled from a human donor with melanoma.

This sequence joins TRBV4-1 and TRBJ1-5; a possible D gene is TRBD1 (6 bases). The CDR3 sequence is 17 residues long. Germline CDR1 reads MGHRA; CDR2 reads YSYEKL. V was trimmed by 1 base and J by 8 bases, leaving 21 bases between them. The CDR3 sequence: CASSQGRATGHSKPQHF. CDR3 DNA: TGCGCCAGCAGCCAAGGGCGGGCAACAGGGCATTCTAAGCCCCAGCATTTT.

This clone was seen more than once but under ten times. V is TRBV6-6 and J is TRBJ2-1; D is perhaps TRBD2 (6 bases). Trimming removed 5 bases at V and 5 bases at J, with 10 bases between. The length of the CDR3 is 13 residues. Germline loops: CDR1 MNHNY, CDR2 SVGAGI (reference sequence). CDR3 amino acids: CASSKLADNEQFF. CDR3 DNA: TGTGCCAGCAGTAAACTAGCAGACAATGAGCAGTTCTTC.

V is TRBV5-5 and J is TRBJ1-6, with a weak D call TRBD1 (5 bases). V was trimmed by 2 bases and J by 4 bases, leaving 10 bases between them. The CDR3 consists of 15 residues. CDR1 is SGHKS, CDR2 YYEKEE, per germline (reference sequence). Here the CDR3 DNA reads TGTGCCAGCAGCTTTAGGGCAGGGTATAATTCACCCCTCCACTTT. Protein product: CASSFRAGYNSPLHF.

The chain employs TRBV5-1 and TRBJ1-1; 8 bases align to TRBD1. After removal of 4 bases from V and 5 bases from J, the junction contained 4 bases not matched to a gene. This CDR3 is 13 amino acids long. CDR1 SGHRS and CDR2 YFSETQ come from the germline V gene. In DNA form, the CDR3 reads TGCGCCAGCAGCGTGGACAGGGAAACTGAAGCTTTCTTT. The encoded protein is CASSVDRETEAFF. The full variable domain, its missing parts supplied by reference TRBV5-1 and TRBJ1-1, is KAGVTQTPRYLIKTRGQQVTLSCSPISGHRSVSWYQQTPGQGLQFLFEYFSETQRNKGNFPGRFSGRQFSNSRSEMNVSTLELGDSALYLCASSVDRETEAFFGQGTRLTVV.

J is TRBJ1-1 and V is TRBV30; tentatively, D is TRBD1 (5 bases). The CDR3 length is 14 residues. V lost 0 bases, J lost 2 bases, and 10 bases lay in between. CDR1 GTSNPN and CDR2 SVGIG come from the germline V gene (reference sequence). The CDR3 loop is CAWSVRRVNTEAFF. The CDR3 DNA reads TGTGCCTGGAGTGTACGCAGGGTAAACACTGAAGCTTTCTTT.

This chain joins TRBV9 and TRBJ2-3, with D maybe TRBD1 (5 bases). The CDR3 is 13 residues long. Trimming left V 4 bases short and J 3 bases short, with 9 bases between. Germline values: CDR1 SGDLS, CDR2 YYNGEE. In DNA, the CDR3 is TGTGCCAGCAGCCTAGGGGAAACAGATACGCAGTATTTT. This encodes CASSLGETDTQYF.

The J gene is TRBJ2-3, the V gene TRBV5-4, with 16 bases identical to TRBD2. From germline, CDR1 is SGHNT and CDR2 YYREEE (reference sequence). CDR3 size: 17 residues. Losses at the gene ends were 4 bases for V and 6 bases for J; bases not matched to a gene: 8. In nucleotides, the CDR3 is TGTGCCAGCAGCCGGGGACTAGCGGGGGGGCTTTCGGATACGCAGTATTTT. It yields the protein CASSRGLAGGLSDTQYF.

The chain has TRBV27 and TRBJ1-4, with TRBD1 matching over 7 bases. The CDR3 has 18 residues. CDR1 and CDR2 from the germline V gene are MNHEY and SMNVEV (reference sequence). V lost 1 base to trimming and J lost 6 bases; unmatched junction nucleotides: 14. DNA of the CDR3: TGTGCCAGCAGTTTATTTCCCCCGCGACAGGGTTTTTATGAAAAACTGTTTTTT. It is translated as CASSLFPPRQGFYEKLFF. The full variable domain, with the rest looked up from reference TRBV27 and TRBJ1-4, is EAQVTQNPRYLITVTGKKLTVTCSQNMNHEYMSWYRQDPGLGLRQIYYSMNVEVTDKGDVPEGYKVSRKEKRNFPLILESPSPNQTSLYFCASSLFPPRQGFYEKLFFGSGTQLSVL.

The chain joins TRBV6-5 to TRBJ2-3; D might be TRBD1 or TRBD2, each matching 5 bases. Germline CDR1 and CDR2: MNHEY and SVGAGI. This CDR3 is built from 14 residues. The V end was cut by 2 bases, the J end by 0 bases, with 6 bases between. The CDR3 DNA sequence: TGTGCCAGCAGTTACCGGGACAGCACAGATACGCAGTATTTT. Translation: CASSYRDSTDTQYF.